The 20 T cell receptor beta chains below were found in one sample sequenced in a study of cytomegalovirus exposure and HLA in healthy donors. The table came from immunoSEQ multiplex PCR; TCRdb's copy has only in-frame clones and leaves some out. The table records 220,000 or so clones, approximately 88% of them present only once. Sequencing was performed on PBMCs. These TCRs come from a woman in her 30s in good health and CMV-seropositive.

The gene calls are TRBV5-1 and TRBJ1-2, with D tentatively TRBD1 (6 bases). CDR1 is SGHRS and CDR2 is YFSETQ in the germline V gene. V was trimmed by 0 bases and J by 0 bases, leaving 9 bases between them. This CDR3 is built from 15 residues. The CDR3 sequence is CASSLEGGANYGYTF. In DNA, the CDR3 is TGCGCCAGCAGCTTGGAAGGGGGAGCTAACTATGGCTACACCTTC.

The chain recombines TRBV6-1 with TRBJ2-1; TRBD1 might be the D (8 bases). The CDR3 is 15 amino acids. CDR1 MNHNS and CDR2 SASEGT come from the germline V gene. V was trimmed by 5 bases and J by 7 bases, leaving 18 bases between them. CDR3 loop: CASSIGQGGLNEQFF. For the CDR3, the DNA is TGTGCCAGCAGTATAGGACAGGGAGGGTTAAATGAGCAGTTCTTC.

The rearrangement joins TRBV20-1 to TRBJ2-1, with TRBD2 matching 8 bases. The germline V gene has CDR1 DFQATT and CDR2 SNEGSKA (reference sequence). This CDR3 is built from 11 residues. As DNA, the CDR3 is TGCAGCTGGGGACTAGTGGGTGAGCAGTTCTTC. Protein: CSWGLVGEQFF.

The chain has TRBV4-1 and TRBJ1-5; perhaps TRBD1 as D (6 bases). CDR1 is MGHRA, CDR2 YSYEKL, per germline. The CDR3 sequence is 16 residues long. Deletions cut 0 bases from V and 0 bases from J, with 9 bases between. CDR3 DNA sequence: TGCGCCAGCAGCCAAGAAGGGGGAGCTAGCAATCAGCCCCAGCATTTT. Amino acid sequence: CASSQEGGASNQPQHF.

This clone was observed a few times. The chain has TRBV6-4 and TRBJ2-2, with a possible D match to TRBD2 (5 bases). The length of the CDR3 is 13 residues. V was pared by 9 bases and J by 3 bases, with 11 bases between. The germline V gene has CDR1 MRHNA and CDR2 SNTAGT. In DNA, the CDR3 is TGTGCCAGTGGGGAGACTCACACCGGGGAGCTGTTTTTT. Its translation: CASGETHTGELFF.

The chain links TRBV30 to TRBJ1-2; a weak D match, TRBD1 (5 bases). Trimming stripped 5 bases from V and 3 bases from J, with 13 bases between. CDR1 GTSNPN and CDR2 SVGIG come from the germline V gene (reference sequence). CDR3 length: 13 residues. CDR3 residues: CAWLGRGDYGYTF. CDR3 DNA sequence: TGTGCCTGGCTGGGTAGGGGCGACTATGGCTACACCTTC.

This chain uses TRBV7-3 with TRBJ2-1, with D perhaps TRBD1 or TRBD2 (5 bases each). The CDR3 length is 15 residues. V was cut by 4 bases and J by 1 base, with 11 bases left in between. Germline V gene data show CDR1 as SGHTA and CDR2 as FQGTGA. CDR3 bases: TGTGCCAGCAGCTCCGCCGGGGCGTCCTACAATGAGCAGTTCTTC. Translated, it gives CASSSAGASYNEQFF.

The CDR3 here is CATSGTGGPREQYF. CDR3 DNA: TGTGCCACCAGCGGGACAGGGGGACCTAGGGAGCAGTACTTC. The chain couples TRBV15 to TRBJ2-7; 11 positions match TRBD1. This CDR3 contains 14 residues. The V and J ends lost 5 bases and 7 bases, in that order; junction bases with no gene match: 7. Germline assignment: CDR1 LNHNV and CDR2 YYDKDF (reference sequence).

This chain links TRBV28 with TRBJ2-5, with 12 bases identical to TRBD2. CDR1 MDHEN and CDR2 SYDVKM come from the germline V gene. After removal of 6 bases from V and 5 bases from J, the junction contained 7 bases not matched to a gene. The CDR3 length is 15 residues. The CDR3: CASRPGTSGWETQYF. The CDR3 DNA reads as TGTGCCAGCAGACCCGGGACTAGCGGGTGGGAGACCCAGTACTTC.

In this sample, this clone turned up once. The chain has TRBV6-5 and TRBJ2-6; possibly TRBD2 for D (6 bases). Germline values: CDR1 MNHEY, CDR2 SVGAGI. The CDR3 length is 14 residues. V was pared by 8 bases and J by 1 base, with 9 bases between. The CDR3 loop reads CASGRSSGANVLTF. DNA of the CDR3: TGTGCCAGCGGGAGGTCGTCTGGGGCCAACGTCCTGACTTTC.

This chain uses TRBV2 with TRBJ2-2, with D maybe TRBD1 (5 bases). The germline V gene has CDR1 SNHLY and CDR2 FYNNEI. CDR3 length: 13 amino acids. V was pared by 2 bases and J by 7 bases, with 8 bases between. CDR3 region: CASSEFQGGELFF. The CDR3 coding sequence is TGTGCCAGCAGTGAATTCCAGGGCGGGGAGCTGTTTTTT.

This clone was seen only once. V usage is TRBV27 and J usage is TRBJ2-1; D is undetermined. V was cut by 4 bases and J by 6 bases, with 7 bases left in between. The CDR3 is 12 amino acids. Germline CDR1 is MNHEY and CDR2 is SMNVEV (reference sequence). The CDR3 loop is CASSSPGNEQFF. CDR3 coding DNA: TGTGCCAGCAGTTCCCCTGGCAATGAGCAGTTCTTC.

The chain couples TRBV27 to TRBJ2-1, with D maybe TRBD1 (5 bases). Trimming stripped 10 bases from V and 9 bases from J, with 31 bases between. The CDR3 covers 17 residues. Germline loops: CDR1 MNHEY, CDR2 SMNVEV (reference sequence). The CDR3 is CATLSPRATRRQGEQFF. The DNA of the CDR3 is TGTGCCACCCTATCCCCCCGGGCGACTCGACGGCAGGGTGAGCAGTTCTTC.

This clone was detected ten times or more. The CDR3 DNA sequence: TGCGCCAGCAGCTTGGCCGGGGGGGCGAACGAGCAGTACTTC. Amino acid sequence: CASSLAGGANEQYF. V gene TRBV5-1 combines with J gene TRBJ2-7; TRBD2 aligns across 8 bases. J was trimmed by 5 bases and V by 0 bases; bases with no gene match: 4. CDR3 length: 14 amino acids. Germline assignment: CDR1 SGHRS and CDR2 YFSETQ.

The V call is TRBV7-9, the J call TRBJ2-7, with TRBD1 matching over 9 bases. CDR3 length: 15 residues. J lost 6 bases, V lost 4 bases, and 10 bases had no gene match. Looked up from germline, CDR1 is SEHNR and CDR2 is FQNEAQ (reference sequence). The CDR3 DNA reads TGTGCCAGCAGCTCACCCGGGACAGGGTCTCCCGAGCAGTACTTC. Protein product: CASSSPGTGSPEQYF.

V and J are TRBV6-5 and TRBJ2-7; TRBD2 matches 8 bases. CDR3 length: 14 amino acids. V dropped 6 bases and J dropped 5; count of bases not matched to a gene: 9. The V gene's germline CDR1 is MNHEY and CDR2 SVGAGI. The CDR3 loop is CASSLGRAVDEQYF. CDR3 coding DNA: TGTGCCAGCAGCCTCGGGAGGGCCGTAGACGAGCAGTACTTC.

CDR3 DNA: TGCGCCAGCAGCGTCAGGACGAACACTGAAGCTTTCTTT. It specifies CASSVRTNTEAFF. V gene TRBV5-1 combines with J gene TRBJ1-1; the D is unclear. The germline V gene has CDR1 SGHRS and CDR2 YFSETQ. This CDR3 region has 13 residues. V was trimmed by 4 bases and J by 1 base, leaving 8 bases between them.

This chain uses TRBV29-1 with TRBJ2-6; D not certain. V was shortened by 6 bases and J by 1 base, with 7 bases between the two germline ends. CDR1 and CDR2 (germline): SQVTM, ANQGSEA. The CDR3 is 13 residues long. CDR3 loop: CSVSASGANVLTF. CDR3 nucleotides: TGCAGCGTATCGGCGTCTGGGGCCAACGTCCTGACTTTC.

The chain carries TRBV30 and TRBJ1-2; the D is unclear. The germline V gene encodes CDR1 GTSNPN and CDR2 SVGIG (reference sequence). The V end lost 2 bases, the J end lost 5 bases, and 15 bases lay between the germline ends. CDR3 length equals 14 residues. The CDR3 DNA reads TGTGCCTGGAGTCGCACAGACCCAAATTATGGCTACACCTTC. It translates to CAWSRTDPNYGYTF.

This clone was recorded once. V gene TRBV7-6 combines with J gene TRBJ1-1; D is perhaps TRBD1 (5 bases). Trimming stripped 5 bases from V and 4 bases from J, with 14 bases between. This CDR3 is 14 amino acids long. Germline CDR1 is SGHVS and CDR2 is FNYEAQ. The CDR3 region is CASSPGPYSTEAFF. The CDR3 DNA reads TGTGCCAGCAGCCCGGGGCCCTATAGCACTGAAGCTTTCTTT. The full variable domain, completed using reference TRBV7-6 and TRBJ1-1, is GAGVSQSPRYKVTKRGQDVALRCDPISGHVSLYWYRQALGQGPEFLTYFNYEAQQDKSGLPNDRFSAERPEGSISTLTIQRTEQRDSAMYRCASSPGPYSTEAFFGQGTRLTVV.